A selection of T cell receptor beta chains follows, all from one sample in a study of blood T cell repertoires in COVID-19. TCRdb's table, derived via immunoSEQ multiplex PCR, lists solely in-frame clones and lacks some. Among about 150,000 clones listed, 81% were seen once. The sample consisted of peripheral blood. These TCRs come from a woman aged 60-75 years with active or convalescent COVID-19. Both conserved end residues are part of each CDR3. A D gene is named only where the DNA matches it firmly. Size is stated for part of the rows, as once, few or many counts, or as a class when the clone is expanded.

d_call j_call clone_size v_call cdr3_nt cdr3_aa
- TRBJ1-4 - TRBV7-8 TGTGCCAGCAGCGCGGGGCGCGGTAATGAAAAACTGTTTTTT CASSAGRGNEKLFF
TRBD1 TRBJ1-6 - TRBV9 TGTGCCAGCAGCAGCCGGGACAGAAATAATTCACCCCTCCACTTT CASSSRDRNNSPLHF
TRBD2 TRBJ2-3 - TRBV7-8 TGTGCCAGCAGCTTAGTCACGGGAGGCAGCACAGATACGCAGTATTTT CASSLVTGGSTDTQYF
TRBD2 TRBJ2-7 - TRBV2 TGTGCCAGCAGTGAATCGAGACCGGGAGGCTACGAGCAGTACTTC CASSESRPGGYEQYF
TRBD2 TRBJ2-1 - TRBV11-2 TGTGCCAGCAGCTGGGGACTAGCGGGAGCGGCTGAGCAGTTCTTC CASSWGLAGAAEQFF
TRBD1 TRBJ1-2 few TRBV4-1 TGCGCCAGCAGCCAATCACAGGGGGCGAAAGGCTACACCTTC CASSQSQGAKGYTF
TRBD2 TRBJ2-1 - TRBV24-1 TGTGCCACCAGTGACCCAGCGGGAGTCTCCTACAATGAGCAGTTCTTC CATSDPAGVSYNEQFF
- TRBJ2-4 - TRBV6-2/TRBV6-3 TGTGCCAGCAGTTACTCGGTGGAGAACATTCAGTACTTC CASSYSVENIQYF
- TRBJ2-2 - TRBV28 TGTGCCAGCAGCGACAAAGCATACACCGGGGAGCTGTTTTTT CASSDKAYTGELFF
- TRBJ2-5 - TRBV3-1/TRBV3-2 TGTGCCAGCAGCCATCTAGCTGGAAAGACCCAGTACTTC CASSHLAGKTQYF
- TRBJ2-5 - TRBV28 TGTGCCAGCAGTTCCGGGAACCAAGAGACCCAGTACTTC CASSSGNQETQYF
- TRBJ2-7 once TRBV5-1 TGCGCCAGCACCGTGGGCGGGGAGGAATTCGACGAGCAGTACTTC CASTVGGEEFDEQYF
TRBD1 TRBJ1-1 - TRBV28 TGTGCCAGCAGTTCACCGGGACAGCTCATGAACACTGAAGCTTTCTTT CASSSPGQLMNTEAFF
TRBD1 TRBJ2-5 once TRBV7-9 TGTGCCAGCAGCTTTGGGACAGGGGGTAAGGAGACCCAGTACTTC CASSFGTGGKETQYF
- TRBJ1-4 - TRBV6-1 TGTGCCAGCAGTGAGCCAAACAGGTCAACTAATGAAAAACTGTTTTTT CASSEPNRSTNEKLFF
TRBD1 TRBJ2-5 - TRBV28 TGTGCCAGCAGTTTACTGGACAGGCGGCAAGAGACCCAGTACTTC CASSLLDRRQETQYF
TRBD1 TRBJ2-2 - TRBV5-1 TGCGCCAGCAGCTTGGCGATTGGGACAGGTGACACCGGGGAGCTGTTTTTT CASSLAIGTGDTGELFF
TRBD1 TRBJ1-6 - TRBV5-1 TGCGCCAGCAGCTTGGCCGGGACAGGGGGCTATAATTCACCCCTCCACTTT CASSLAGTGGYNSPLHF
TRBD2 TRBJ2-1 - TRBV4-2 TGTGCCAGCAGCCCATCTCTGACTAGCGGGGGTTCCAGCTCCTACAATGAGCAGTTCTTC CASSPSLTSGGSSSYNEQFF
- TRBJ2-7 few TRBV2 TGTGCCAGCAGTGTTTCAGGGGCCTCCCTCAGCTACGAGCAGTACTTC CASSVSGASLSYEQYF
TRBD2 TRBJ2-3 - TRBV9 TGTGCCAGCAGCGACGGGCGTGGCGGGGGGACTTTTCTGAACACAGATACGCAGTATTTT CASSDGRGGGTFLNTDTQYF
- TRBJ1-5 - TRBV19 TGTGCCACCGAACAAAGGGGACTGAAGAGCAATCAGCCCCAGCATTTT CATEQRGLKSNQPQHF
TRBD2 TRBJ2-1 once TRBV6-5 TGTGCCAGCAGCCCCGGGAGGTTGGGATACAATGAGCAGTTCTTC CASSPGRLGYNEQFF
TRBD1 TRBJ2-1 - TRBV5-1 TGCGCCAGCAGCTCCACCGGGACAGGGTACAATGAGCAGTTCTTC CASSSTGTGYNEQFF
TRBD2 TRBJ2-1 - TRBV7-2 TGTGCCAGCAGCTTAGCGGGGCGGGGGGGCCGCCATGAGCAGTTCTTC CASSLAGRGGRHEQFF
TRBD1 TRBJ1-4 - TRBV10-3 TGTGCCATCAGCCCGGACAGGGGGAATGAAAAACTGTTTTTT CAISPDRGNEKLFF
TRBD2 TRBJ2-1 - TRBV24-1 TGTGCCACCAGTGATACGACTAGCGGAGCCTACAATGAGCAGTTCTTC CATSDTTSGAYNEQFF
TRBD2 TRBJ2-5 - TRBV6-5 TGTGCCAGCAGTTACCCGACTAGCGGGGGACTAGAGACCCAGTACTTC CASSYPTSGGLETQYF
- TRBJ2-7 - TRBV6-2/TRBV6-3 TGTGCCAGCAGTTACGAGTCAGGAGGGACGGGTGAGCAGTACTTC CASSYESGGTGEQYF